Listed here are 20 T cell receptor beta chains from one sample, sequenced in a study of blood T cell repertoires in COVID-19 (dated by TCRdb to between 2020 and 2021). Library method: the immunoSEQ multiplex PCR assay. TCRdb retrieved this table from immuneACCESS and kept in-frame rearrangements only. Not all clones are present; in checked studies, unresolved V genes account for under half, and no reason is known for the remainder. The sample table lists tens of thousands of clones, approximately 85% of them with a count of one. Of the sample, roughly 4% falls within the top ten clones. Sequenced input: peripheral blood. The receptor source for this set is a man aged 55 to 70 with acute or convalescent COVID-19.

The rearrangement uses TRBV30 and TRBJ1-5, with 7 bases lining up with TRBD1. Germline assignment: CDR1 GTSNPN and CDR2 SVGIG (reference sequence). The CDR3 contains 15 residues. Trimming took 2 bases from V and 0 from J; bases not matched to a gene: 4. The CDR3 DNA reads as TGTGCCTGGAGTAAGACAGGGATTAGCAATCAGCCCCAGCATTTT. Protein: CAWSKTGISNQPQHF.

The chain links TRBV7-8 to TRBJ2-7, with 12 bases fitting TRBD2. This CDR3 is built from 15 residues. With 6 bases clipped from V and 7 bases from J, the junction kept 10 bases outside the gene matches. CDR1 and CDR2 from the germline V gene are SGHVS and FQNEAQ. In DNA form, the CDR3 reads TGTGCCAGCAGGACTAGCGGGAGCATTGGGGAAGAGCAGTACTTC. Translation gives CASRTSGSIGEEQYF.

The rearrangement joins TRBV7-6 to TRBJ1-1, with D tentatively TRBD1 (6 bases). The V end was cut by 1 base, the J end by 2 bases, with 14 bases between. Germline lookup yields CDR1 SGHVS and CDR2 FNYEAQ. The CDR3 runs to 16 residues. This CDR3 is CASSLGFRGANTEAFF. CDR3 coding DNA: TGTGCCAGCAGCTTAGGCTTCAGGGGAGCAAACACTGAAGCTTTCTTT.

V usage is TRBV7-9 and J usage is TRBJ2-1, with TRBD2 matching 8 bases. This CDR3 is built from 15 residues. Per germline, CDR1 SEHNR and CDR2 FQNEAQ (reference sequence). J lost 6 bases, V lost 3 bases, and 7 bases had no gene match. CDR3 in DNA: TGTGCCAGCAGCTTGGTACTAGCGGATCTCAATGAGCAGTTCTTC. It specifies CASSLVLADLNEQFF.

This clone was seen only once. J is TRBJ2-3 and V is TRBV7-2; D call uncertain. This CDR3 has 12 amino acids. Germline values: CDR1 SGHTA, CDR2 FQGNSA. V was cut by 5 bases and J by 5 bases, with 8 bases left in between. The CDR3 region is CASSGSIDTQYF. DNA of the CDR3: TGTGCCAGCAGCGGCTCAATAGATACGCAGTATTTT.

This clone was found once. The chain has TRBV11-2 and TRBJ1-1; 11 nucleotides agree with TRBD1. This CDR3 contains 14 residues. In germline, CDR1 is SGHAT, CDR2 FQNNGV. After removal of 4 bases from V and 6 bases from J, the junction contained 4 bases not matched to a gene. CDR3 loop: CASSSGQGVAEAFF. The CDR3 nucleotides are TGTGCCAGCAGCTCGGGACAGGGGGTCGCTGAAGCTTTCTTT.

The V call is TRBV7-2, the J call TRBJ2-1, with D perhaps TRBD1 (6 bases). This CDR3 has 12 amino acids. CDR1 is SGHTA, CDR2 FQGNSA, per germline. V was shortened by 4 bases and J by 14 bases, with 15 bases between the two germline ends. The DNA for the CDR3 is TGTGCCAGCAGCTCCCGGACAGTATTTAAGTTCTTC. Amino acid sequence: CASSSRTVFKFF.

The gene calls are TRBV3-1 (or the pseudogene TRBV3-2) and TRBJ1-3, with D unresolved. Looked up from germline, CDR1 is LGHDT and CDR2 is YNNKEL (reference sequence). V lost 4 bases to trimming and J lost 0 bases, with 10 bases between them. The CDR3 has 15 amino acids. The CDR3 DNA is TGTGCCAGCAGCCTGGGAGTTTTCTCTGGAAACACCATATATTTT. Translating gives CASSLGVFSGNTIYF.

This chain links TRBV11-2 with TRBJ2-7; 8 bases are a match to TRBD1. The V segment lost 5 bases and the J segment 4 bases; nucleotides outside the gene matches: 7. Germline CDR1 is SGHAT and CDR2 is FQNNGV. The CDR3 extends over 14 amino acids. The CDR3, as DNA: TGTGCCAGCAGCCCCTCCACAGGGGGATACGAGCAGTACTTC. It yields the protein CASSPSTGGYEQYF.

The chain carries TRBV6-1 and TRBJ1-5; unclear D gene. CDR3 length equals 14 residues. V dropped 2 bases and J dropped 2 bases, with 7 bases sitting between them. Germline CDR1 reads MNHNS; CDR2 reads SASEGT. The CDR3 reads CASSEIGGNQPQHF. CDR3 bases: TGTGCCAGCAGTGAAATTGGAGGCAATCAGCCCCAGCATTTT.

V usage is TRBV11-1 and J usage is TRBJ2-2; 8 bases map to TRBD1. Germline V gene lookup returns CDR1 SGHAT and CDR2 FQDESV (reference sequence). This CDR3 has 14 amino acids. Trimming took 5 bases from V and 4 from J; bases not matched to a gene: 3. The CDR3 sequence: CASSHQGATGELFF. CDR3 coding DNA: TGTGCCAGCAGCCATCAGGGGGCCACCGGGGAGCTGTTTTTT.

This chain links TRBV6-5 with TRBJ1-2; tentatively, D is TRBD1 (6 bases). With 7 bases removed from V and 8 bases from J, the gap between germline ends came to 17 bases. Germline values: CDR1 MNHEY, CDR2 SVGAGI. The CDR3 has 13 residues. The CDR3, as DNA: TGTGCCAGCATCGAGGGGGGGGGTCGAGGCTACACCTTC. Residues: CASIEGGGRGYTF.

The J gene is TRBJ2-3, the V gene TRBV19; 7 bases are shared with TRBD2. The V segment lost 5 bases and the J segment 2 bases; nucleotides outside the gene matches: 7. The CDR3 runs 15 residues. From germline, CDR1 is LNHDA and CDR2 SQIVND (reference sequence). The chain's CDR3 is CASSRRTSDTDTQYF. The CDR3 bases are TGTGCCAGTAGTCGTCGGACTAGTGACACAGATACGCAGTATTTT.

V usage is TRBV29-1 and J usage is TRBJ1-5; maybe TRBD1 (5 bases). Trimming shortened V by 0 bases and J by 7 bases, and 10 bases separated the two germline ends. The CDR3 loop spans 13 amino acids. Per the germline V gene, CDR1 is SQVTM and CDR2 is ANQGSEA. In DNA, the CDR3 is TGCAGCGTTGAAGAGGGATGGGGCCAGCCCCAGCATTTT. Translating it yields CSVEEGWGQPQHF.

The CDR3, as DNA: TGTGCCAGCAGCGTAGGGGCCCGCCGGACAGGGTACAATGAGCAGTTCTTC. Protein sequence: CASSVGARRTGYNEQFF. This chain links TRBV7-9 with TRBJ2-1, with 8 nucleotides matching TRBD1. The CDR3 totals 17 residues. The V and J ends lost 5 bases and 4 bases, in that order; junction bases with no gene match: 13. Germline CDR1 and CDR2: SEHNR and FQNEAQ (reference sequence).

The V and J genes are TRBV21-1 and TRBJ1-3. TRBV21-1 is noted as a pseudogene. CDR3 length equals 16 residues. The chain's CDR3 is CASSKASLAPRNTIYF. CDR3 coding DNA: TGTGCCAGCAGCAAAGCGTCCTTAGCCCCCCGAAACACCATATATTTT.

The V call is TRBV5-5, the J call TRBJ2-5, with TRBD1 as a possible D gene (6 bases). This CDR3 contains 14 residues. V was clipped by 1 base and J by 5 bases, with 12 bases between them. The germline V gene has CDR1 SGHKS and CDR2 YYEKEE (reference sequence). The CDR3 protein is CASSLFAGAETQYF. For the CDR3, the DNA is TGTGCCAGCAGCTTGTTTGCAGGGGCGGAGACCCAGTACTTC.

The chain combines TRBV19 with TRBJ2-5, with D possibly TRBD1 on 6 matching bases. Germline assignment: CDR1 LNHDA and CDR2 SQIVND (reference sequence). V lost 5 bases and J lost 0, with 13 bases in between. CDR3 length: 15 amino acids. CDR3 in DNA: TGTGCCAGTAGTCCCCGACAGGCGTACCAAGAGACCCAGTACTTC. Encoded protein: CASSPRQAYQETQYF.

V usage is TRBV25-1 and J usage is TRBJ2-3; a possible D gene is TRBD2 (6 bases). Per the germline V gene, CDR1 is MGHDK and CDR2 is SYGVNS. The V end was cut by 4 bases, the J end by 7 bases, with 15 bases between. CDR3 size: 14 residues. CDR3 in DNA: TGTGCCAGCAGTGTCCGGGAGACCCCTTATACGCAGTATTTT. Translation gives CASSVRETPYTQYF.

This clone was recorded only once. The J gene is TRBJ2-2, the V gene TRBV5-1; no clear D gene. Germline assignment: CDR1 SGHRS and CDR2 YFSETQ. V was pared by 3 bases and J by 1 base, with 13 bases between. The CDR3 has 16 residues. Here the CDR3 DNA reads TGCGCCAGCAGCTCCGCTGGAGTTCGGAACACCGGGGAGCTGTTTTTT. The encoded protein is CASSSAGVRNTGELFF.